The 12 T cell receptor beta chains listed next were all sequenced from one sample in a study of response to subunit inactivated influenza vaccine. TCRdb re-analysed the RT-PCR reads in MiXCR, keeping a single row per CDR3 protein. The table has 530,000 or so distinct CDR3 sequences, about 11% seen once. Sequenced here: PBMCs from blood, sampled on the day of vaccination. The source is a man aged 50 to 59 who received an inactivated influenza vaccine.

This clonotype was seen ten or more times. The J gene is TRBJ1-1, the V gene TRBV7-9; D gene uncertain. The germline V gene encodes CDR1 SEHNR and CDR2 FQNEAQ (reference sequence). The V end lost 5 bases, the J end lost 2 bases, and 9 bases lay between the germline ends. This CDR3 is 13 amino acids long. The CDR3: CASSIEGNTEAFF. The CDR3 DNA reads TGTGCCAGCAGCATAGAGGGAAACACTGAAGCTTTCTTT.

This clonotype was counted ten times or more. The V and J genes are TRBV27 and TRBJ1-1; D is unclear. This CDR3 contains 16 residues. Germline V gene data show CDR1 as MNHEY and CDR2 as SMNVEV (reference sequence). V lost 4 bases and J lost 0, with 15 bases in between. This chain's CDR3 is CASSSLTSTMNTEAFF. In nucleotides, the CDR3 is TGTGCCAGCAGTTCCCTAACTTCGACCATGAACACTGAAGCTTTCTTT.

V usage is TRBV20-1 and J usage is TRBJ1-6; the match to TRBD1 covers 7 bases. The CDR3 contains 15 residues. CDR1 and CDR2 (germline): DFQATT, SNEGSKA (reference sequence). The J segment lost 7 bases and the V segment lost 7 bases, leaving 13 bases of the junction unmatched. CDR3 nucleotides: TGCAGTGTCATAAAGCCAGGGGGTCGGAATTCACCCCTCCACTTT. It translates to CSVIKPGGRNSPLHF.

This clonotype appeared a few times. V and J are TRBV12-3 or TRBV12-4 and TRBJ2-5; D perhaps matches TRBD1 (5 bases). The CDR3 sequence is 14 residues long. The V end was cut by 4 bases, the J end by 1 base, with 10 bases between. Written as DNA, the CDR3 is TGTGCCAGCAGTTCAAGACAGAGCCAAGAGACCCAGTACTTC. It yields the protein CASSSRQSQETQYF.

This chain joins TRBV29-1 and TRBJ2-5; 10 nucleotides align to TRBD1. The CDR3 is 14 amino acids. Germline CDR1 is SQVTM and CDR2 is ANQGSEA. The junction had 2 bases not matched to a gene; V was cut back by 3 bases and J by 1 base. The CDR3 spells CSVEGQGIQETQYF. The CDR3 nucleotides read TGCAGCGTTGAGGGACAGGGGATCCAAGAGACCCAGTACTTC.

This chain links TRBV7-8 with TRBJ2-3; 15 bases align to TRBD2. Germline values: CDR1 SGHVS, CDR2 FQNEAQ. This CDR3 has 20 amino acids. V shed 0 bases and J 4 bases; nucleotides not matched to a gene: 11. This CDR3 is CASSLAPGTSGGPGSDTQYF. The CDR3 coding sequence is TGTGCCAGCAGCTTAGCCCCCGGGACTAGCGGGGGGCCGGGATCAGATACGCAGTATTTT.

There are a few counts of this clonotype. The V call is TRBV7-2, the J call TRBJ2-7; D perhaps matches TRBD2 (6 bases). The CDR3 consists of 15 residues. V shed 1 base and J shed 6 bases, with 16 bases lying between them. Germline loops: CDR1 SGHTA, CDR2 FQGNSA. The CDR3: CASSLGGASSGEQYF. CDR3 DNA: TGTGCCAGCAGCTTAGGCGGGGCGTCGTCGGGCGAGCAGTACTTC.

This clonotype was picked up a small number of times. The chain recombines TRBV15 with TRBJ2-1; no firm D call. The CDR3 extends over 16 amino acids. Germline lookup yields CDR1 LNHNV and CDR2 YYDKDF (reference sequence). V lost 0 bases to trimming and J lost 0 bases, with 9 bases between them. DNA for the CDR3: TGTGCCACCAGCAGAGAAGCAGCGATCTCCTACAATGAGCAGTTCTTC. Its protein product is CATSREAAISYNEQFF.

This clonotype was picked up a small number of times. V is TRBV10-3 and J is TRBJ2-2; D may be TRBD1 (6 bases). Germline assignment: CDR1 ENHRY and CDR2 SYGVKD. V lost 3 bases, J lost 0 bases, and 11 bases lay in between. This CDR3 has 16 residues. The DNA of the CDR3 is TGTGCCATCAGTGACGACAGGCCGACGAACACCGGGGAGCTGTTTTTT. It specifies CAISDDRPTNTGELFF.

This clonotype has ten or more counts. This sequence joins TRBV7-9 and TRBJ2-5; D remains ambiguous. The germline V and J ends were trimmed by 5 bases and 5 bases, with 12 bases remaining between them. CDR1 is SEHNR, CDR2 FQNEAQ, per germline (reference sequence). There are 13 residues in the CDR3. The CDR3 spells CASSHPWLETQYF. DNA for the CDR3: TGTGCCAGCAGCCACCCTTGGTTGGAGACCCAGTACTTC. The variable domain in full, completed from reference TRBV7-9 and TRBJ2-5, reads DTGVSQNPRHKITKRGQNVTFRCDPISEHNRLYWYRQTLGQGPEFLTYFQNEAQLEKSRLLSDRFSAERPKGSFSTLEIQRTEQGDSAMYLCASSHPWLETQYFGPGTRLLVL.

This clonotype was counted a few times. The chain employs TRBV11-2 and TRBJ1-2, with a weak D call TRBD1 (6 bases). The CDR3 sequence is 18 residues long. Germline V gives CDR1 SGHAT, CDR2 FQNNGV. Trimming left V 2 bases short and J 2 bases short, with 21 bases between. The CDR3 sequence: CASSLWAGGDTDNYGYTF. CDR3 in DNA: TGTGCCAGCAGCTTATGGGCCGGCGGGGACACAGACAACTATGGCTACACCTTC.

In the case of this clonotype: Compared with germline, one end of the junction differs, possibly owing to a read error. The rearrangement links TRBV10-3 to TRBJ2-1; 9 positions match TRBD2. CDR1 ENHRY and CDR2 SYGVKD come from the germline V gene. The CDR3 is 14 amino acids. The CDR3 spells CAVRNSGSRDEQFF. Written as DNA, the CDR3 is TGTGCCGTCAGAAATAGCGGGAGCCGAGATGAGCAGTTCTTC.